This T cell receptor beta chain was found in a study of blood T cell repertoires in COVID-19. Across the study: Nucleic acid was either cDNA or gDNA, and it came from T cells, B-cell-depleted T cells, or PBMCs.

Germline V gives CDR1 KGHSH, CDR2 LQKENI. V was clipped by 2 bases and J by 0 bases, with 9 bases between them. The CDR3 sequence is 15 residues long. In regard to this clone: Other nucleotide sequences from this sample produce the same CDR3.

The assay was immunoSEQ multiplex PCR, and TCRdb's table has in-frame clones only and misses some. The sample lists about 220,000 clones; over 75% were seen once. This chain links TRBV18 with TRBJ2-3, with D possibly being TRBD2 (6 bases). This TCR came from a man aged 40-49 years with active or convalescent COVID-19. Sequencing input: peripheral blood. The CDR3 here is CASSPTGGSTDTQYF. CDR3 sequence (DNA): TGTGCCAGCTCACCAACCGGGGGTAGCACAGATACGCAGTATTTT.